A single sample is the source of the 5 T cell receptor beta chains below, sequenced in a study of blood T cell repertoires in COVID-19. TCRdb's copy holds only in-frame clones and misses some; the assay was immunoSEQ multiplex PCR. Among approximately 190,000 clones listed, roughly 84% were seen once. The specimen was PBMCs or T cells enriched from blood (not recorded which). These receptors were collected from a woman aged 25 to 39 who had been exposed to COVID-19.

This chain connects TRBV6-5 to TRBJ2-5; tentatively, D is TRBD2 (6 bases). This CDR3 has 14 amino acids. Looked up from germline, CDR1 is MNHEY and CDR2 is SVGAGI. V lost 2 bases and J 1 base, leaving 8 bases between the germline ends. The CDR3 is CASSYAGSQETQYF. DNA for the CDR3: TGTGCCAGCAGTTACGCCGGGAGCCAAGAGACCCAGTACTTC.

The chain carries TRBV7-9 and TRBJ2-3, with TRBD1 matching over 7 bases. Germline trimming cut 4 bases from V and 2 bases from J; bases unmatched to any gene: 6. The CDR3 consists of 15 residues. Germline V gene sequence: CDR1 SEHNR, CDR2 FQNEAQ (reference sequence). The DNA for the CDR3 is TGTGCCAGCAGCTCTCCGGGACAGATCACAGATACGCAGTATTTT. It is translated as CASSSPGQITDTQYF.

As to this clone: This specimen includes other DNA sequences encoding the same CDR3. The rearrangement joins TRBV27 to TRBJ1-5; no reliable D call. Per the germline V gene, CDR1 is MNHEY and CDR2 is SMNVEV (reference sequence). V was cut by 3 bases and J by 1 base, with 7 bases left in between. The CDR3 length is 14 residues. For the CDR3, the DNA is TGTGCCAGCAGTTTCTACTCGAGCAATCAGCCCCAGCATTTT. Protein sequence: CASSFYSSNQPQHF.

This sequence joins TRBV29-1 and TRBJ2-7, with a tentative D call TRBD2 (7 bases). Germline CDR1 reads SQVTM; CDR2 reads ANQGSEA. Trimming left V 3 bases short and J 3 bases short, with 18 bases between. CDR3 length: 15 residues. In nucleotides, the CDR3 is TGCAGCGTTGAGGGGGGGGCTATCGGAGGCTACGAGCAGTACTTC. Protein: CSVEGGAIGGYEQYF.

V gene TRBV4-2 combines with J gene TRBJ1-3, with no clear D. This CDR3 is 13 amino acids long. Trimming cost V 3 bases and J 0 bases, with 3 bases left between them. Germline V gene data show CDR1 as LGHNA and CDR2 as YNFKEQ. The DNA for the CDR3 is TGTGCCAGCAGCCAGAGCTCTGGAAACACCATATATTTT. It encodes CASSQSSGNTIYF.